This T cell receptor (beta chain) is drawn from a study of shared clonotypes between healthy human individuals. At the level of the study: Each donor had three CD4 naive, three CD4 memory, two CD8 naive and one CD8 memory plate. Study-level points and caveats: Tissues were not sampled, only blood, and their repertoires likely differ. Non-shared clonotypes showed lower generation probabilities than clonotypes common to all four donors. Donors were few, which limited the genetic and exposure-history diversity represented.

The V and J ends lost 0 bases and 7 bases respectively, with 6 bases between them. Germline V gene data show CDR1 as GTSNPN and CDR2 as SVGIG (reference sequence). The CDR3 runs to 11 residues. Libraries were prepared by immunoSEQ multiplex PCR; TCRdb keeps only in-frame clonotypes and omits some of them. The table includes millions of clones, 90% to 95% detected once. To note about this clone: The antigen remains unidentified.

The source material was naive CD4+ T cells sorted from blood. Specified subset: CD45RA+ positively selected. The origin of this receptor is a man aged 18-30 years in good health. J is TRBJ1-2 and V is TRBV30; D ambiguous. CDR3 DNA: TGTGCCTGGAGTGTAAGTCCTGGCTACACCTTC. This codes for CAWSVSPGYTF.